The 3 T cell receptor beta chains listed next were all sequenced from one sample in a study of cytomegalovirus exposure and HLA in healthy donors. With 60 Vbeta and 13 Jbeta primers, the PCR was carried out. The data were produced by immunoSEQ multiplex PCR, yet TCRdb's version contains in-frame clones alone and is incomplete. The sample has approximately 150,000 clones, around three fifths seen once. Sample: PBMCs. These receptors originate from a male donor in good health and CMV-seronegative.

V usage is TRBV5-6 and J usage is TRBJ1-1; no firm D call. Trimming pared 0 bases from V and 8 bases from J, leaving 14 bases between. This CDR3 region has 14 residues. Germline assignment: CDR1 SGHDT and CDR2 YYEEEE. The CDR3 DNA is TGTGCCAGCAGCTTGGATCCGGGTCATCGGGAAGCTTTCTTT. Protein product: CASSLDPGHREAFF.

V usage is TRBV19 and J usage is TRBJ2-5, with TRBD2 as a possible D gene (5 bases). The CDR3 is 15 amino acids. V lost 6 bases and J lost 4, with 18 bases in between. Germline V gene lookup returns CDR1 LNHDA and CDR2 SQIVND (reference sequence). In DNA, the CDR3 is TGTGCCAGTAGCTTTGGTTACGGAGGATTAGAGACCCAGTACTTC. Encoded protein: CASSFGYGGLETQYF.

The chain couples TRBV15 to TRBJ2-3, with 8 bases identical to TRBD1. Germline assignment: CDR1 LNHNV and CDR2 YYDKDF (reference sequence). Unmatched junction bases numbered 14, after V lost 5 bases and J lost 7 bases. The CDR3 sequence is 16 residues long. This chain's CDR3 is CATSPRKTGVIHTQYF. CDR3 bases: TGTGCCACCAGCCCGCGTAAGACAGGGGTAATCCATACGCAGTATTTT.